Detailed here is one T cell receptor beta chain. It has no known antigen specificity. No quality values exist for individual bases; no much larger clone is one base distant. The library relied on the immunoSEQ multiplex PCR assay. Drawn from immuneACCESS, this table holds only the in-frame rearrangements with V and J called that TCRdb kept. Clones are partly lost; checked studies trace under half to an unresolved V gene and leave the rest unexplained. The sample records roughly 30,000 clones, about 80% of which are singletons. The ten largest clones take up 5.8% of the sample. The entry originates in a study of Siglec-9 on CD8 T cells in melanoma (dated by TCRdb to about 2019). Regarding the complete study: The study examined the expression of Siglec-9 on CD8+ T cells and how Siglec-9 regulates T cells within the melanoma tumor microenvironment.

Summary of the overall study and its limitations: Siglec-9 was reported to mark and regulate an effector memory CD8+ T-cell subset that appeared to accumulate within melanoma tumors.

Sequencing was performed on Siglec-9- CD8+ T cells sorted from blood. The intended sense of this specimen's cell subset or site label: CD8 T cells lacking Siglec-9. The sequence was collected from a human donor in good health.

The CDR3 reads as follows: CASSVQGPGTDTQYF. The sequenced DNA: TGTGCCAGTAGTGTACAGGGACCAGGCACAGATACGCAGTATTTT. The sequence links TRBV19 to TRBJ2-3, with a tentative D gene TRBD1 over 6 matching bases. The germline V gene (reference sequence) yields LNHDA for CDR1 and SQIVND for CDR2. Trimming at the junction amounts to 5 bases on V and 1 base on J, and the germline ends lie 13 bases apart. The CDR3, from cysteine to phenylalanine, totals 15 residues. Only the CDR3 region is kept as DNA, spanning 45 bases read in frame from base 1.